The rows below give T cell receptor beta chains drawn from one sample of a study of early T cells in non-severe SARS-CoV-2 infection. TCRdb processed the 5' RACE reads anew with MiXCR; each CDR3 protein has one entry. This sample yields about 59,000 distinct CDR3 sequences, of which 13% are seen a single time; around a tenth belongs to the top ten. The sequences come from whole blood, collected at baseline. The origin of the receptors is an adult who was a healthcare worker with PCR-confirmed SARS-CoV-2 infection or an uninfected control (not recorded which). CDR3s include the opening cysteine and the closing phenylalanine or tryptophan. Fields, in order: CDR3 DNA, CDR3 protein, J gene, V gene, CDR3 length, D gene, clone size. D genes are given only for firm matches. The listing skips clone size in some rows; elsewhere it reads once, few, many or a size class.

DNA: TGTGCCAGCAGCGAGGGACTAGCGGGAGGGCCCGGAGAGACCCAGTACTTC; CDR3: CASSEGLAGGPGETQYF; J: TRBJ2-5; V: TRBV7-9; length: 17; D: TRBD2; size: .
DNA: TGTGCCAGCAGCCCTTCGACAGGGGACAATTCACCCCTCCACTTT; CDR3: CASSPSTGDNSPLHF; J: TRBJ1-6; V: TRBV5-4; length: 15; D: TRBD1; size: few
DNA: TGTGCCAGCAGCTTAGAAGGGTTAGGACGGCGGAATTCACCCCTCCACTTT; CDR3: CASSLEGLGRRNSPLHF; J: TRBJ1-6; V: TRBV11-1; length: 17; D: .; size: .
DNA: TGCGCCAGCAGCTTGGATGGGGTAGGGAACATTCAGTACTTC; CDR3: CASSLDGVGNIQYF; J: TRBJ2-4; V: TRBV5-1; length: 14; D: .; size: .
DNA: TGCGCCAGCAGCAACCCTAGCGGGAGTTACGAGCAGTACTTC; CDR3: CASSNPSGSYEQYF; J: TRBJ2-7; V: TRBV5-1; length: 14; D: TRBD2; size: many
DNA: TGTGTCAGCACTTCGGGACAGGGTTATGAAGCTTTCTTT; CDR3: CVSTSGQGYEAFF; J: TRBJ1-1; V: TRBV6-5; length: 13; D: TRBD1; size: .
DNA: TGTGCCAGCAGTTTTCCCCCACCCTCTAGCGGGGGGGGAGGAGATACGCAGTATTTT; CDR3: CASSFPPPSSGGGGDTQYF; J: TRBJ2-3; V: TRBV28; length: 19; D: TRBD2; size: .
DNA: TGTGCCAGCAGCGAGGGACAGGTAGCCAAAAACATTCAGTACTTC; CDR3: CASSEGQVAKNIQYF; J: TRBJ2-4; V: TRBV5-6; length: 15; D: TRBD1; size: many
DNA: TGTGCCAGCAGTCGCAGACAGTACGAGCAGTACTTC; CDR3: CASSRRQYEQYF; J: TRBJ2-7; V: TRBV6-6; length: 12; D: .; size: many
DNA: TGCAGCGCGGGACAGGGGGCAGGGGAGACCCAGTACTTC; CDR3: CSAGQGAGETQYF; J: TRBJ2-5; V: TRBV29-1; length: 13; D: TRBD1; size: many
DNA: TGCAGCGCGACAGTTGGGGCGTCGGCCACTGAAGCTTTCTTT; CDR3: CSATVGASATEAFF; J: TRBJ1-1; V: TRBV29-1; length: 14; D: .; size: few
DNA: TGCGGATTCATAACAGGTTACAATGAGCAGTTCTTC; CDR3: CGFITGYNEQFF; J: TRBJ2-1; V: TRBV20-1; length: 12; D: .; size: .
DNA: TGCGCCAGCAGCATAAACAGGGCCGGCGGCTACACCTTC; CDR3: CASSINRAGGYTF; J: TRBJ1-2; V: TRBV5-1; length: 13; D: .; size: .
DNA: TGTGCCAGTAGTAAGGGGTACAATGAGCAGTTCTTC; CDR3: CASSKGYNEQFF; J: TRBJ2-1; V: TRBV19; length: 12; D: .; size: .
DNA: TGCGCTAGCCAGGGAGGGATTGAAGCTTTCTTT; CDR3: CASQGGIEAFF; J: TRBJ1-1; V: TRBV5-1; length: 11; D: .; size: many
DNA: TGTGCCAGCAGTCGAGCGACTTATGGCTACACCTTC; CDR3: CASSRATYGYTF; J: TRBJ1-2; V: TRBV6-2/TRBV6-3; length: 12; D: .; size: .
DNA: TGTGCCTGGAAGGGCTACGAGCAGTACTTC; CDR3: CAWKGYEQYF; J: TRBJ2-7; V: TRBV30; length: 10; D: .; size: .
DNA: TGTGCCAGCAGCGCTGGACTTTTCGGGGAGCTGTTTTTT; CDR3: CASSAGLFGELFF; J: TRBJ2-2; V: TRBV7-9; length: 13; D: .; size: few
DNA: TGTGCCAGCACCCCGATAGGGCACCCGTTACGAGGCCAGCCCCAGCATTTT; CDR3: CASTPIGHPLRGQPQHF; J: TRBJ1-5; V: TRBV27; length: 17; D: .; size: many
DNA: TGTGCCAGCAGCGTTGAGGGACAGGTCTACGAGCAGTACTTC; CDR3: CASSVEGQVYEQYF; J: TRBJ2-7; V: TRBV27; length: 14; D: TRBD1; size: .
DNA: TGTGCCAGCAGTCCGAGGGCAGGGGCTCAGCCCCAGCATTTT; CDR3: CASSPRAGAQPQHF; J: TRBJ1-5; V: TRBV6-1; length: 14; D: .; size: few
DNA: TGTGCCAGCAGCCCACCGACGTCCGGAGACGGGGAGCTGTTTTTT; CDR3: CASSPPTSGDGELFF; J: TRBJ2-2; V: TRBV7-9; length: 15; D: .; size: .
DNA: TGTGCCAGCTCAACGGACAGGGTCCCCAACACTGAAGCTTTCTTT; CDR3: CASSTDRVPNTEAFF; J: TRBJ1-1; V: TRBV18; length: 15; D: TRBD1; size: .
DNA: TGTGCCAGCAGCTTATCCCCTTTAGCGGGCGGAGATACGCAGTATTTT; CDR3: CASSLSPLAGGDTQYF; J: TRBJ2-3; V: TRBV7-2; length: 16; D: TRBD2; size: .
DNA: TGTGCCAGCAGCTTAGAGGCAGGACCCTACGAGCAGTACTTC; CDR3: CASSLEAGPYEQYF; J: TRBJ2-7; V: TRBV7-9; length: 14; D: .; size: few
DNA: TGTGCCAGCAGTTTCCCTAGCCTCTCTGTACTCCACGAGCAGTACTTC; CDR3: CASSFPSLSVLHEQYF; J: TRBJ2-7; V: TRBV12-3/TRBV12-4; length: 16; D: .; size: .
DNA: TGTGCCAGCAGCTTAGGCAATTCACCCCTCCACTTT; CDR3: CASSLGNSPLHF; J: TRBJ1-6; V: TRBV7-6; length: 12; D: .; size: many
DNA: TGTGCCAGCAGCCAGGCGGGGGGGCTGAGAGAGCAGTACTTC; CDR3: CASSQAGGLREQYF; J: TRBJ2-7; V: TRBV3-1; length: 14; D: TRBD2; size: few
DNA: TGCAGTGCTAGAGAGGAAAGGACTAGCGGAGAAGATACGCAGTATTTT; CDR3: CSAREERTSGEDTQYF; J: TRBJ2-3; V: TRBV20-1; length: 16; D: TRBD2; size: .
DNA: TGCAGTGCTCCGGTGAGGGCTTCCTACAATGAGCAGTTCTTC; CDR3: CSAPVRASYNEQFF; J: TRBJ2-1; V: TRBV20-1; length: 14; D: .; size: .
DNA: TGTGCCAGCAGTTCCGGGACAGTCTCTGAAAACACCATATATTTT; CDR3: CASSSGTVSENTIYF; J: TRBJ1-3; V: TRBV28; length: 15; D: TRBD1; size: few
DNA: TGTGCCAGCAGTCCTGTAGCGGGACATAGGGATACGCAGTATTTT; CDR3: CASSPVAGHRDTQYF; J: TRBJ2-3; V: TRBV6-5; length: 15; D: TRBD2; size: many
DNA: TGTGCCACCCTAACCCCGGGACTAGGAATGAGGGGTACGCAGTATTTT; CDR3: CATLTPGLGMRGTQYF; J: TRBJ2-3; V: TRBV12-3/TRBV12-4; length: 16; D: TRBD2; size: few
DNA: TGTGCCAGCAGCCGACAGGGTACTACTAACTATGGCTACACCTTC; CDR3: CASSRQGTTNYGYTF; J: TRBJ1-2; V: TRBV7-9; length: 15; D: TRBD1; size: few
DNA: TGTGCCAGCAGTTACACAGGGAACTCCTACGAGCAGTACTTC; CDR3: CASSYTGNSYEQYF; J: TRBJ2-7; V: TRBV6-5; length: 14; D: .; size: .
DNA: TGTGCCAGCAGTACAGAGGGAGAGACCCAGTACTTC; CDR3: CASSTEGETQYF; J: TRBJ2-5; V: TRBV6-1; length: 12; D: .; size: once
DNA: TGTGCCAGCAGTTTACGGAAGGACAGGGCTAATTCACCCCTCCACTTT; CDR3: CASSLRKDRANSPLHF; J: TRBJ1-6; V: TRBV27; length: 16; D: TRBD1; size: few